The 28 T cell receptor beta chains in this list originate from one sample, sequenced in a study of T cell responses to AZD1222 COVID-19 vaccine. Using immunoSEQ multiplex PCR, the repertoire was profiled, and TCRdb retains in-frame clones only, with some absent. The table lists about 140,000 clones, roughly 92% of them singletons. Material: peripheral blood, obtained 28 days after the second AZD1222 dose. These receptors originate from an adult who received the AZD1222 COVID-19 vaccine.

The genes are TRBV7-8 and TRBJ2-1; D call uncertain. Germline assignment: CDR1 SGHVS and CDR2 FQNEAQ. This CDR3 region has 12 residues. V lost 5 bases and J 9 bases, leaving 11 bases between the germline ends. CDR3 loop: CASSQTFSEQFF. As DNA, the CDR3 is TGTGCCAGCAGCCAGACATTCAGTGAGCAGTTCTTC.

This chain connects TRBV6-5 to TRBJ2-7, with D perhaps being TRBD1 or TRBD2 (5 bases each). Germline values: CDR1 MNHEY, CDR2 SVGAGI. V was pared by 5 bases and J by 3 bases, with 11 bases between. The CDR3 covers 13 residues. This CDR3 reads CASSLRDGYEQYF. CDR3 sequence (DNA): TGTGCCAGCAGTCTCCGGGACGGCTACGAGCAGTACTTC.

This chain links TRBV27 with TRBJ1-2; weak D call: TRBD1 (5 bases). CDR3 size: 13 residues. V dropped 7 bases and J dropped 2 bases, with 11 bases sitting between them. CDR1 and CDR2 from the germline V gene are MNHEY and SMNVEV (reference sequence). The CDR3 here is CASKFGANYGYTF. The CDR3 DNA sequence: TGTGCCAGCAAGTTCGGGGCCAACTATGGCTACACCTTC.

V gene TRBV29-1 combines with J gene TRBJ1-2; D is ambiguous. The CDR3 extends over 12 amino acids. Trimming took 3 bases from V and 2 from J, leaving 7 bases between them. Germline V gene lookup returns CDR1 SQVTM and CDR2 ANQGSEA. CDR3 protein: CSVDPGNYGYTF. CDR3 in DNA: TGCAGCGTTGACCCGGGGAACTATGGCTACACCTTC.

The chain couples TRBV7-8 to TRBJ2-1; the match to TRBD1 covers 8 bases. Germline V gives CDR1 SGHVS, CDR2 FQNEAQ. The ends lost 3 bases at V and 9 bases at J; junction bases unmatched: 4. This CDR3 has 13 amino acids. CDR3 sequence (DNA): TGTGCCAGCAGCTTTTACAGGGGGACTGAGCAGTTCTTC. Translation gives CASSFYRGTEQFF.

This sequence joins TRBV14 and TRBJ2-1; D gene ambiguous. The germline V gene has CDR1 SGHDN and CDR2 FVKESK. The CDR3 spans 14 residues. V dropped 1 base and J dropped 4 bases, with 8 bases sitting between them. CDR3 protein: CASSQVAGYNEQFF. The CDR3 DNA reads as TGTGCCAGCAGCCAAGTCGCCGGATACAATGAGCAGTTCTTC.

For the CDR3, the DNA is TGTGCCAGCAGCCTTGGGACCGGCGGGCGCAATGAGCAGTTCTTC. It specifies CASSLGTGGRNEQFF. This chain uses TRBV5-6 with TRBJ2-1, with D perhaps TRBD1 or TRBD2 (5 bases each). The V end lost 4 bases, the J end lost 6 bases, and 17 bases lay between the germline ends. Germline V gene data show CDR1 as SGHDT and CDR2 as YYEEEE. The CDR3 is 15 residues long.

The V and J genes are TRBV5-1 and TRBJ1-6, with D perhaps matching TRBD1 (5 bases). Germline-derived CDR1 and CDR2 are SGHRS and YFSETQ. The CDR3 covers 12 residues. Here the CDR3 DNA reads TGCGGGAGGCGGGGGTCTAATTCACCCCTCCACTTT. It is translated as CGRRGSNSPLHF. Filled out from reference TRBV5-1 and TRBJ1-6, the complete variable domain reads KAGVTQTPRYLIKTRGQQVTLSCSPISGHRSVSWYQQTPGQGLQFLFEYFSETQRNKGNFPGRFSGRQFSNSRSEMNVSTLELGDSALYLCGRRGSNSPLHFGNGTRLTVT.

The chain is built from TRBV6-6 and TRBJ2-5; 7 bases match TRBD1. V dropped 6 bases and J dropped 5; count of bases not matched to a gene: 12. Per the germline V gene, CDR1 is MNHNY and CDR2 is SVGAGI (reference sequence). The CDR3 contains 15 residues. The CDR3 DNA is TGTGCCAGCAGCACGACTCCCGACAGGGTTGAGACCCAGTACTTC. Residues: CASSTTPDRVETQYF.

J is TRBJ2-7 and V is TRBV28, with D unresolved. The CDR3 length is 14 residues. The V gene's germline CDR1 is MDHEN and CDR2 SYDVKM. Trimming shortened V by 3 bases and J by 0 bases, and 9 bases separated the two germline ends. CDR3 nucleotides: TGTGCCAGCAGTTTTCCGGCGAGCTCCTACGAGCAGTACTTC. It codes for CASSFPASSYEQYF.

This chain joins TRBV18 and TRBJ1-5, with a weak D call TRBD1 (5 bases). From germline, CDR1 is KGHSH and CDR2 LQKENI. The ends were cut back, 0 bases at V and 6 bases at J, with 9 bases in the middle. The CDR3 is made up of 14 amino acids. CDR3 nucleotides: TGTGCCAGCTCACCACCCCTGGGGGTTCAGCCCCAGCATTTT. It encodes CASSPPLGVQPQHF.

The chain carries TRBV7-2 and TRBJ1-1; D uncertain. V was trimmed by 2 bases and J by 4 bases, leaving 26 bases between them. The CDR3 runs to 19 residues. Germline assignment: CDR1 SGHTA and CDR2 FQGNSA. CDR3 region: CASSLLSIPARRSGTEAFF. Written as DNA, the CDR3 is TGTGCCAGCAGCTTACTCTCCATTCCCGCCAGGAGATCAGGCACTGAAGCTTTCTTT. Full variable domain (missing parts from reference TRBV7-2 and TRBJ1-1): GAGVSQSPSNKVTEKGKDVELRCDPISGHTALYWYRQSLGQGLEFLIYFQGNSAPDKSGLPSDRFSAERTGGSVSTLTIQRTQQEDSAVYLCASSLLSIPARRSGTEAFFGQGTRLTVV.

The rearrangement uses TRBV27 and TRBJ2-5, with TRBD2 matching 12 bases. Germline trimming cut 3 bases from V and 3 bases from J; bases unmatched to any gene: 5. Germline-derived CDR1 and CDR2 are MNHEY and SMNVEV (reference sequence). The CDR3 runs to 16 residues. Here the CDR3 reads CASSFSLAGGKETQYF. The CDR3 region has the DNA TGTGCCAGCAGTTTTTCACTAGCGGGAGGAAAAGAGACCCAGTACTTC.

The J gene is TRBJ2-1, the V gene TRBV5-6; no clear D gene. Germline V gene data show CDR1 as SGHDT and CDR2 as YYEEEE. The CDR3 extends over 16 amino acids. V gave up 0 bases and J gave up 1 base, with 11 bases separating them. CDR3 bases: TGTGCCAGCAGCTTGGGAGTGGGTGGGTCCTACAATGAGCAGTTCTTC. Translated, it gives CASSLGVGGSYNEQFF.

The rearrangement links TRBV28 to TRBJ2-3; 12 nucleotides match TRBD2. V lost 5 bases, J lost 3 bases, and 6 bases stayed unmatched. There are 16 residues in the CDR3. CDR1 and CDR2 from the germline V gene are MDHEN and SYDVKM. This CDR3 is CASSLLAGGPTDTQYF. The CDR3, as DNA: TGTGCCAGCAGTCTTCTAGCGGGAGGGCCGACAGATACGCAGTATTTT.

The CDR3: CASSPDGNSPLHF. For the CDR3, the DNA is TGTGCCAGCAGTCCCGACGGCAATTCACCCCTCCACTTT. This chain joins TRBV5-6 and TRBJ1-6; D is uncertain. Trimming took 5 bases from V and 7 from J, leaving 10 bases between them. The CDR3 is made up of 13 amino acids. CDR1 is SGHDT, CDR2 YYEEEE, per germline.

V usage is TRBV5-1 and J usage is TRBJ1-1; D is unresolved. Germline values: CDR1 SGHRS, CDR2 YFSETQ. The CDR3 spans 13 residues. Trimming left V 5 bases short and J 1 base short, with 9 bases between. The CDR3 DNA reads TGCGCCAGCAGTCCCGGTCCGAACACTGAAGCTTTCTTT. It specifies CASSPGPNTEAFF.

The CDR3 bases are TGCAGCGTTGAGACAGGGGATGGCTACACCTTC. Its translation: CSVETGDGYTF. The chain employs TRBV29-1 and TRBJ1-2, with 8 bases fitting TRBD1. The CDR3 extends over 11 amino acids. Germline CDR1 SQVTM, CDR2 ANQGSEA. Trimming took 3 bases from V and 6 from J; bases not matched to a gene: 0. The whole variable domain, remainder taken from reference TRBV29-1 and TRBJ1-2, is SAVISQKPSRDICQRGTSLTIQCQVDSQVTMMFWYRQQPGQSLTLIATANQGSEATYESGFVIDKFPISRPNLTFSTLTVSNMSPEDSSIYLCSVETGDGYTFGSGTRLTVV.

This chain joins TRBV5-6 and TRBJ2-1; D might be TRBD2 (5 bases). V lost 1 base, J lost 4 bases, and 9 bases lay in between. The CDR3 is made up of 14 amino acids. Germline V lookup: CDR1 SGHDT, CDR2 YYEEEE. The CDR3 loop reads CASSLPAAYNEQFF. In DNA, the CDR3 is TGTGCCAGCAGCTTGCCAGCGGCTTACAATGAGCAGTTCTTC.

The CDR3 nucleotides are TGCAGTGCTAGTTCAGCGGCAGATCCGTTAAACACCATATATTTT. Its protein is CSASSAADPLNTIYF. This chain links TRBV20-1 with TRBJ1-3; D is unclear. Trimming pared 3 bases from V and 6 bases from J, leaving 18 bases between. Looked up from germline, CDR1 is DFQATT and CDR2 is SNEGSKA (reference sequence). The length of the CDR3 is 15 residues.

The V and J genes are TRBV5-1 and TRBJ2-5; 9 bases are shared with TRBD2. V shed 0 bases, J shed 5 bases, and the junction held 11 bases outside the gene matches. The CDR3 covers 17 residues. Germline CDR1 reads SGHRS; CDR2 reads YFSETQ. CDR3 coding DNA: TGCGCCAGCAGCTTGGGCGTGCGGGAGGGCCGCGGGGAGACCCAGTACTTC. It specifies CASSLGVREGRGETQYF.

This clone was recorded only once. The chain couples TRBV7-2 to TRBJ2-7; D gene unclear. The CDR3 covers 13 residues. From germline, CDR1 is SGHTA and CDR2 FQGNSA. Trimming took off 1 base at V and 1 base at J, with 5 bases between the two ends. As DNA, the CDR3 is TGTGCCAGCAGCTTAGACAGATCCTACGAGCAGTACTTC. Translating gives CASSLDRSYEQYF.

The chain couples TRBV21-1 to TRBJ1-6. TRBV21-1 is designated a pseudogene. This CDR3 region has 12 residues. The CDR3 spells CASSKGGTNLHF. DNA of the CDR3: TGTGCCAGCAGCAAGGGGGGGACGAACCTCCACTTT.

This clone has just one count. This rearrangement joins TRBV5-1 to TRBJ1-4; no firm D call. Trimming took 4 bases from V and 0 from J, leaving 10 bases between them. Germline V gives CDR1 SGHRS, CDR2 YFSETQ. This CDR3 is 15 amino acids long. The chain's CDR3 is CASSLGGATNEKLFF. CDR3 in DNA: TGCGCCAGCAGCCTTGGCGGGGCAACTAATGAAAAACTGTTTTTT.

V and J are TRBV18 and TRBJ1-1, with D uncertain. The CDR3 runs to 16 residues. Germline values: CDR1 KGHSH, CDR2 LQKENI. Trimming took off 1 base at V and 1 base at J, with 13 bases between the two ends. The CDR3 DNA is TGTGCCAGCTCACCACGAGGGTGGCAGTCGAACACTGAAGCTTTCTTT. Its protein product is CASSPRGWQSNTEAFF. The full variable domain, its missing parts supplied by reference TRBV18 and TRBJ1-1, is NAGVMQNPRHLVRRRGQEARLRCSPMKGHSHVYWYRQLPEEGLKFMVYLQKENIIDESGMPKERFSAEFPKEGPSILRIQQVVRGDSAAYFCASSPRGWQSNTEAFFGQGTRLTVV.

V and J are TRBV18 and TRBJ1-2; D gene ambiguous. V was cut by 3 bases and J by 4 bases, with 18 bases left in between. The CDR3 spans 16 residues. CDR1 KGHSH and CDR2 LQKENI come from the germline V gene. CDR3 region: CASSPKTYDYSYGYTF. CDR3 sequence (DNA): TGTGCCAGCTCACCGAAGACGTATGATTATAGCTATGGCTACACCTTC.

This chain uses TRBV11-2 with TRBJ2-1; D gene uncertain. The CDR3 consists of 13 residues. V shed 1 base and J shed 7 bases, with 8 bases lying between them. Germline assignment: CDR1 SGHAT and CDR2 FQNNGV. The CDR3 protein is CASSLGLSNEQFF. In DNA form, the CDR3 reads TGTGCCAGCAGCTTAGGACTTTCAAATGAGCAGTTCTTC.

The chain has TRBV3-1 (or the pseudogene TRBV3-2) and TRBJ2-3, with 9 bases lining up with TRBD2. Germline trimming cut 3 bases from V and 0 bases from J; bases unmatched to any gene: 7. CDR1 and CDR2 from the germline V gene are LGHDT and YNNKEL (reference sequence). This CDR3 contains 17 residues. CDR3 sequence: CASSQFLAGASTDTQYF. The CDR3 bases are TGTGCCAGCAGCCAGTTTTTAGCGGGAGCTAGCACAGATACGCAGTATTTT.